This record concerns one T cell receptor (beta chain) sequence. The CDR3 length is 12 residues. Trimming stripped 8 bases from V and 1 base from J, with 11 bases between. Germline V gene lookup returns CDR1 SQVTM and CDR2 ANQGSEA. This sample is part of a study of human T cells and chemical hapten exposure. Overall study context: Variation in per-sample TCR yields came mainly from small pooled library volume differences.

Time point indicated: pre-sensitization, week 0. Documented treatment: therapeutic diphenylcyclopropenone sensitization with weekly scalp DPC. TCRdb used MiXCR to reprocess the RACE reads, holding one entry per CDR3 protein. The data show around 42,000 distinct CDR3 sequences, about an eighth seen once. Here the sequenced sample was whole blood, taken in connection with sensitization to the hapten diphenylcyclopropenone (DPC). J is TRBJ1-2 and V is TRBV29-1; maybe TRBD1 (6 bases). This TCR was recovered from a woman aged 30 to 39 with alopecia areata. Some clones in this sample may be carry-over from other donors' samples. Here the CDR3 DNA reads TGCAGCACCCGGACAGTTAACTATGGCTACACCTTC. As protein: CSTRTVNYGYTF.